This T cell receptor (beta chain) is drawn from a study of OX40 agonist ivuxolimab in advanced cancers. The overall study: At 0.01 to 10 mg/kg, ivuxolimab was administered intravenously to patients every 2 weeks. Findings and caveats of the study: Those patients achieving a partial response at 0.1-3.0 mg/kg showed among the lowest clonal expansion. Both CD4+ and CD8+ T cell populations in blood had undergone clonal expansion by week 6 at 0.1 to 3.0 mg/kg.

Details on this clone: Its antigen is still unknown.

The V and J ends lost 4 bases and 4 bases, in that order; junction bases with no gene match: 13. The CDR3 is 16 residues long. CDR1 is SGDLS, CDR2 YYNGEE, per germline. TCRdb's table, derived via immunoSEQ multiplex PCR, lists solely in-frame clones and lacks some. The data contain 30,000 to 40,000 clones, roughly 89% of them singletons. The input for sequencing was CD4+ or CD8+ T cells sorted from blood, taken in a trial of the OX40 agonist ivuxolimab. This TCR was recovered from an adult with an advanced solid tumor such as melanoma, head and neck, liver or kidney cancer. The chain uses TRBV9 and TRBJ2-7; 8 bases match TRBD2. The CDR3 DNA is TGTGCCAGCAGCCAGGGACTAGTGGGGGAGTATTACGAGCAGTACTTC. Protein: CASSQGLVGEYYEQYF.